This TCR beta chain derives from a study of OX40 agonist ivuxolimab in advanced cancers. The CDR3 extends over 17 amino acids. Germline loops: CDR1 KGHSH, CDR2 LQKENI. The germline V and J ends were trimmed by 1 base and 8 bases, with 23 bases remaining between them. Measured with immunoSEQ multiplex PCR; TCRdb has only the in-frame clones, and not every one. The sample consists of approximately 50,000 clones, roughly 73% of them appearing once. The sequence derives from an adult with an advanced solid tumor such as melanoma, head and neck, liver or kidney cancer. The J gene is TRBJ1-2, the V gene TRBV18, with D hard to call. The sample was CD4+ or CD8+ T cells sorted from blood, taken in a trial of the OX40 agonist ivuxolimab. The CDR3 loop is CASSPRILILGAQGYTF. The DNA for the CDR3 is TGTGCCAGCTCACCACGGATTCTTATTCTTGGAGCTCAGGGCTACACCTTC.